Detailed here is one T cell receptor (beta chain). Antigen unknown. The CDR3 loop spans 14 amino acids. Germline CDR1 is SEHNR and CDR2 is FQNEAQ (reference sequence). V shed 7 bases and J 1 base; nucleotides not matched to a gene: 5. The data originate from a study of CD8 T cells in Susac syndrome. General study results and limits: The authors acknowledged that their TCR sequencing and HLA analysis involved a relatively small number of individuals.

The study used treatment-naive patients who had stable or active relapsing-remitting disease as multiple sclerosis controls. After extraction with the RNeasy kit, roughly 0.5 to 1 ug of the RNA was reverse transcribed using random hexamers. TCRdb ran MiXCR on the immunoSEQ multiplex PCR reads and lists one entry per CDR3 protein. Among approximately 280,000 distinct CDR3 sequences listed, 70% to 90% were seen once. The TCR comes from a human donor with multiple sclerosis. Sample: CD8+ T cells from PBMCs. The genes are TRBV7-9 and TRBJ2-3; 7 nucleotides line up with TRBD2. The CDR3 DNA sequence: TGTGCCAGCATCTCGGGACTACGCACAGATACGCAGTATTTT. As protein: CASISGLRTDTQYF. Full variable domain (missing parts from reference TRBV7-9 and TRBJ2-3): DTGVSQNPRHKITKRGQNVTFRCDPISEHNRLYWYRQTLGQGPEFLTYFQNEAQLEKSRLLSDRFSAERPKGSFSTLEIQRTEQGDSAMYLCASISGLRTDTQYFGPGTRLTVL.